Each of the 14 T cell receptor beta chains below was sequenced from the same sample in a study of blood T cell repertoires in COVID-19 (dated by TCRdb to 2018 to 2020). Library creation used the immunoSEQ multiplex PCR assay. TCRdb took this table from immuneACCESS and kept in-frame rearrangements with V and J called. Such tables lack part of the clones; where checked against another copy, unresolved V genes explain under half of the gap, and the rest is unexplained. Recorded for this sample are roughly 120,000 clones; approximately 87% of them occurred a single time. The ten largest make up 15% to 20% of the sample. The sequenced sample consisted of peripheral blood. All receptors come from an older woman with acute or convalescent COVID-19.

The chain uses TRBV7-2 and TRBJ2-1, with a tentative D call TRBD2 (6 bases). Germline values: CDR1 SGHTA, CDR2 FQGNSA. The CDR3 is 14 amino acids. The V gene lost 1 base and the J gene lost 9 bases, with 13 bases spanning the gap. The CDR3 protein is CASSLGGVRGEQFF. The CDR3, as DNA: TGTGCCAGCAGCTTAGGGGGGGTACGAGGTGAGCAGTTCTTC.

The rearrangement joins TRBV10-1 to TRBJ2-1; 8 bases are a match to TRBD2. V lost 2 bases and J lost 8; bases outside the gene matches: 11. CDR1 WNHNN and CDR2 SYGVQD come from the germline V gene (reference sequence). This CDR3 is built from 16 residues. The CDR3 region is CASSEMISGTGHEQFF. CDR3 DNA: TGCGCCAGCAGTGAGATGATTAGCGGGACGGGCCATGAGCAGTTCTTC.

This chain joins TRBV29-1 and TRBJ2-1; 7 nucleotides agree with TRBD1. There are 13 residues in the CDR3. CDR1 and CDR2 from the germline V gene are SQVTM and ANQGSEA. V trimming: 5 bases; J trimming: 2 bases; junction bases outside the gene matches: 3. The CDR3 sequence is CSVRTGAYNEQFF. The CDR3 nucleotides are TGCAGCGTTAGGACAGGCGCCTACAATGAGCAGTTCTTC.

This sequence joins TRBV11-2 and TRBJ2-2; D is perhaps TRBD1 (6 bases). The germline V gene has CDR1 SGHAT and CDR2 FQNNGV. V lost 3 bases, J lost 4 bases, and 18 bases lay in between. The CDR3 sequence is 17 residues long. The DNA for the CDR3 is TGTGCCAGCAGCTTCCGACCGAACGTCAGGGGCACCGGGGAGCTGTTTTTT. Protein sequence: CASSFRPNVRGTGELFF.

The chain uses TRBV6-5 and TRBJ1-5, with D unclear. V dropped 10 bases and J dropped 4 bases, with 17 bases sitting between them. There are 14 residues in the CDR3. CDR1 and CDR2 (germline): MNHEY, SVGAGI. CDR3 region: CAIRTAGSNQPQHF. As DNA, the CDR3 is TGTGCCATCCGAACGGCAGGTTCAAATCAGCCCCAGCATTTT.

The V and J genes are TRBV18 and TRBJ2-5, with 11 bases lining up with TRBD2. This CDR3 region has 15 residues. V lost 0 bases and J lost 7; bases outside the gene matches: 4. Germline CDR1 KGHSH, CDR2 LQKENI. In nucleotides, the CDR3 is TGTGCCAGCTCACCACCTAGCGGGGGGGTCCGGACCCAGTACTTC. Amino acids: CASSPPSGGVRTQYF.

The V gene is TRBV4-2, the J gene TRBJ1-1; 9 nucleotides line up with TRBD1. Unmatched junction bases numbered 5, after V lost 0 bases and J lost 0 bases. CDR1 LGHNA and CDR2 YNFKEQ come from the germline V gene. This CDR3 contains 17 residues. CDR3 in amino acids: CASSQEVTGGLNTEAFF. In DNA, the CDR3 is TGTGCCAGCAGCCAAGAGGTGACAGGGGGTTTGAACACTGAAGCTTTCTTT.

The rearrangement links TRBV9 to TRBJ2-1, with D maybe TRBD2 (5 bases). The CDR3 sequence is 14 residues long. V was pared by 3 bases and J by 4 bases, with 11 bases between. Germline CDR1 reads SGDLS; CDR2 reads YYNGEE. For the CDR3, the DNA is TGTGCCAGCAGCGGAGGGCCCGGGTACAATGAGCAGTTCTTC. Its protein product is CASSGGPGYNEQFF.

The chain joins TRBV29-1 to TRBJ2-4; tentative D call: TRBD1 (6 bases). Germline loops: CDR1 SQVTM, CDR2 ANQGSEA. This CDR3 has 13 amino acids. With 7 bases removed from V and 1 base from J, the gap between germline ends came to 11 bases. CDR3 bases: TGCAGCGCAACTACAGGGGCCAAAAACATTCAGTACTTC. Amino acid sequence: CSATTGAKNIQYF. Drawing the rest from reference TRBV29-1 and TRBJ2-4, the complete variable domain is SAVISQKPSRDICQRGTSLTIQCQVDSQVTMMFWYRQQPGQSLTLIATANQGSEATYESGFVIDKFPISRPNLTFSTLTVSNMSPEDSSIYLCSATTGAKNIQYFGAGTRLSVL.

The V call is TRBV10-3, the J call TRBJ2-2; 8 bases are a match to TRBD2. The germline V gene encodes CDR1 ENHRY and CDR2 SYGVKD. The CDR3 is made up of 15 amino acids. Trimming cost V 6 bases and J 5 bases; bases outside gene matches: 8. The DNA for the CDR3 is TGTGCCATCAGCCTTAGCGGGGAACGGACCGGGGAGCTGTTTTTT. Protein product: CAISLSGERTGELFF.

The chain is built from TRBV5-1 and TRBJ1-4; D unresolved. The CDR3 consists of 14 residues. The V end was cut by 0 bases, the J end by 7 bases, with 10 bases between. Per the germline V gene, CDR1 is SGHRS and CDR2 is YFSETQ. CDR3 sequence reads: CASSLVPNGEKLFF. The CDR3 DNA reads TGCGCCAGCAGCTTGGTTCCAAACGGTGAAAAACTGTTTTTT.

The rearrangement uses TRBV25-1 and TRBJ2-3; D might be TRBD1 (5 bases). V shed 6 bases and J shed 5 bases, with 12 bases lying between them. This CDR3 region has 13 residues. From germline, CDR1 is MGHDK and CDR2 SYGVNS. The CDR3 nucleotides are TGTGCCAGCAGAGGACAACGCATAGATACGCAGTATTTT. This gives the protein CASRGQRIDTQYF.

The chain has TRBV13 and TRBJ2-5; 10 bases line up with TRBD2. Germline lookup yields CDR1 PRHDT and CDR2 FYEKMQ (reference sequence). The CDR3 totals 14 residues. With 5 bases clipped from V and 5 bases from J, the junction kept 5 bases outside the gene matches. The CDR3 DNA is TGTGCCAGCAGCGCGGGACTAGCGAGGGAGACCCAGTACTTC. This encodes CASSAGLARETQYF.

The chain employs TRBV24-1 and TRBJ1-2; 8 bases line up with TRBD1. The CDR3 runs to 15 residues. The germline V gene encodes CDR1 KGHDR and CDR2 SFDVKD. V trimming: 3 bases; J trimming: 5 bases; junction bases outside the gene matches: 7. The DNA of the CDR3 is TGTGCCACCAGTGATCGGACAGGGAGGTGGTATGGCTACACCTTC. The encoded protein is CATSDRTGRWYGYTF.